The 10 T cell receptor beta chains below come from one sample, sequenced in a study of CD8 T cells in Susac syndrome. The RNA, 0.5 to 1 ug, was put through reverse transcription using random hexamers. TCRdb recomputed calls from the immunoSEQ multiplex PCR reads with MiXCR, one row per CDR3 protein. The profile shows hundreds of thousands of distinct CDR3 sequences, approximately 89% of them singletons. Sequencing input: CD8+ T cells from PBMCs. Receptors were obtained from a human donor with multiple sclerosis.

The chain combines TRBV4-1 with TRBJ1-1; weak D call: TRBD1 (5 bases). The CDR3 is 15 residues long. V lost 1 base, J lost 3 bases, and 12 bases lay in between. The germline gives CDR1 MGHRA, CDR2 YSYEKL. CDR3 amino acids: CASSQVSAGYTEAFF. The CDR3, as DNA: TGCGCCAGCAGCCAAGTTTCGGCAGGGTACACTGAAGCTTTCTTT.

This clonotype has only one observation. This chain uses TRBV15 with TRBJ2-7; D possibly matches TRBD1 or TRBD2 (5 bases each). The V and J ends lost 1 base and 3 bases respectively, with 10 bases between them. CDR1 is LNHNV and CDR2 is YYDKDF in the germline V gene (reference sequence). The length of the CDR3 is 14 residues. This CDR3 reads CATSRGGENYEQYF. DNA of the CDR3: TGTGCCACCAGCAGAGGAGGGGAGAACTACGAGCAGTACTTC.

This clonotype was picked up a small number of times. In DNA, the CDR3 is TGTGCCAGCAGCTTCACCACGGATACGCAGTATTTT. Amino acid sequence: CASSFTTDTQYF. The chain combines TRBV11-1 with TRBJ2-3, with unresolved D. The CDR3 spans 12 residues. Germline lookup yields CDR1 SGHAT and CDR2 FQDESV (reference sequence). V shed 3 bases and J shed 6 bases, with 7 bases lying between them.

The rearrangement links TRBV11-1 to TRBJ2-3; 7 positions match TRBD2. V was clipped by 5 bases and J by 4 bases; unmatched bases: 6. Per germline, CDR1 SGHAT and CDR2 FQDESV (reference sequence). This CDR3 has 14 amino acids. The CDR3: CASSPVAGADTQYF. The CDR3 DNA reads TGTGCCAGCAGCCCCGTTGCGGGAGCAGATACGCAGTATTTT.

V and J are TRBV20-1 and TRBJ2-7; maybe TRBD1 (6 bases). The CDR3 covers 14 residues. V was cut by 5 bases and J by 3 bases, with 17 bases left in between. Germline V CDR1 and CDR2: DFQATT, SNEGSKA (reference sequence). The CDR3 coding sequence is TGCAGTGCTCCCTCCGCCAGGGGACGCTACGAGCAGTACTTC. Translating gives CSAPSARGRYEQYF.

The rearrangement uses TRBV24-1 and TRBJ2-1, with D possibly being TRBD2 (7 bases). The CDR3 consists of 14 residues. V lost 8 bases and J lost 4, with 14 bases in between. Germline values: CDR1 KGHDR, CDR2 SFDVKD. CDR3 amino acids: CATTEGGGYNEQFF. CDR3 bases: TGTGCCACCACCGAGGGGGGGGGATACAATGAGCAGTTCTTC.

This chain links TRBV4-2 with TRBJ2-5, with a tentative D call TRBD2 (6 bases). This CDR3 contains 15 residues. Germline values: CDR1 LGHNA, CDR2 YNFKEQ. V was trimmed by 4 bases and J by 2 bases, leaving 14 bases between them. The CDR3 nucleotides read TGTGCCAGCAGCCCCGGGGGATGGGGGCAAGAGACCCAGTACTTC. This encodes CASSPGGWGQETQYF.

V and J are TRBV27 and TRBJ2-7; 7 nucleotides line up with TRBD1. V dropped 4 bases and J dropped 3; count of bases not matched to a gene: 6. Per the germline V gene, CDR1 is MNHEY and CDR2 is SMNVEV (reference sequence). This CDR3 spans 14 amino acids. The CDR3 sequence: CASSSGQDLYEQYF. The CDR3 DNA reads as TGTGCCAGCAGTTCTGGACAGGATCTCTACGAGCAGTACTTC.

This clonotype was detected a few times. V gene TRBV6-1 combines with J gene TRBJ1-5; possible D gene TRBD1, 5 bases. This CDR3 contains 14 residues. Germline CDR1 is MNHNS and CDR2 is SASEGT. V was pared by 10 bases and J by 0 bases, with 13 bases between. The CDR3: CATSDGHSNQPQHF. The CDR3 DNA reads TGTGCCACCTCGGACGGACATAGCAATCAGCCCCAGCATTTT.

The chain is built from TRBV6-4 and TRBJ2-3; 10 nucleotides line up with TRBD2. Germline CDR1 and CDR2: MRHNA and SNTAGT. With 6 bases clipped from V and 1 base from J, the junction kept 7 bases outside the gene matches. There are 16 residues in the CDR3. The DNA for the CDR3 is TGTGCCAGCAGCGAACGAGGGACTAGCGGCACAGATACGCAGTATTTT. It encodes CASSERGTSGTDTQYF.